The next 15 T cell receptor beta chains were all read from a single sample in a study of blood T cell repertoires in COVID-19. Profiled with immunoSEQ multiplex PCR; TCRdb holds only in-frame clones, not every one. This sample yields 200,000 to 250,000 clones, of which roughly nine tenths are seen a single time; under 2% belongs to the top ten. The material sequenced was peripheral blood. These receptors were obtained from a woman aged 55-75 years who had recovered from COVID-19.

The gene calls are TRBV7-8 and TRBJ2-4; 8 positions agree with TRBD1. The CDR3 extends over 13 amino acids. Germline V gene lookup returns CDR1 SGHVS and CDR2 FQNEAQ. V shed 7 bases and J 7 bases; nucleotides not matched to a gene: 6. The CDR3 nucleotides are TGTGCCAGCACCCCTAGACAGGGGAACATTCAGTACTTC. Translating it yields CASTPRQGNIQYF.

This chain joins TRBV7-2 and TRBJ1-5; D not resolved. This CDR3 has 12 residues. CDR1 is SGHTA and CDR2 is FQGNSA in the germline V gene. V was shortened by 3 bases and J by 12 bases, with 12 bases between the two germline ends. The CDR3 nucleotides read TGTGCCAGCAGCTTTGGCGGGAAAGGCCAGCATTTT. Its translation is CASSFGGKGQHF.

The chain recombines TRBV11-2 with TRBJ1-6; maybe TRBD1 (5 bases). The CDR3 consists of 15 residues. V was shortened by 1 base and J by 10 bases, with 14 bases between the two germline ends. Germline CDR1 reads SGHAT; CDR2 reads FQNNGV. CDR3 bases: TGTGCCAGCAGCTTAGGAGCCAGGGTTTTGTCACCCCTCCACTTT. Translation: CASSLGARVLSPLHF.

The rearrangement joins TRBV5-8 to TRBJ2-7; tentatively, D is TRBD2 (5 bases). Trimming stripped 4 bases from V and 0 bases from J, with 20 bases between. The V gene's germline CDR1 is SGHTS and CDR2 YDEGEE. The CDR3 is made up of 17 amino acids. The chain's CDR3 is CASSPPGLRATSYEQYF. CDR3 DNA: TGTGCCAGCAGCCCGCCGGGTTTGCGGGCTACCTCCTACGAGCAGTACTTC.

The chain couples TRBV4-2 to TRBJ2-1, with D possibly being TRBD2 (5 bases). This CDR3 spans 14 amino acids. CDR1 and CDR2 from the germline V gene are LGHNA and YNFKEQ. V was cut by 1 base and J by 6 bases, with 10 bases left in between. The CDR3 DNA sequence: TGTGCCAGCAGCCAAGGGCAGCGGCGCAATGAGCAGTTCTTC. Translating it yields CASSQGQRRNEQFF.

This clone was observed a single time. For the CDR3, the DNA is TGTGCCAGCAGCTTGAGGTCCGGGGGGCACGACGAGCAGTACTTC. Translating it yields CASSLRSGGHDEQYF. This rearrangement joins TRBV12-1 to TRBJ2-7; the D segment call TRBD2 is taken from the table without a DNA check. TRBV12-1 is assigned pseudogene status. The CDR3 has 15 amino acids.

The CDR3 bases are TGTGCCAGCTCACTCTATCCAGGGAACTTCGCTGAAGCTTTCTTT. Amino acids: CASSLYPGNFAEAFF. This chain joins TRBV18 and TRBJ1-1; weak D call: TRBD1 (5 bases). Trimming left V 4 bases short and J 6 bases short, with 18 bases between. CDR1 is KGHSH, CDR2 LQKENI, per germline. This CDR3 is built from 15 residues.

This sequence joins TRBV5-5 and TRBJ1-4; D ambiguous. Trimming removed 4 bases from V and 1 base from J, with 2 bases in between. Germline CDR1 and CDR2: SGHKS and YYEKEE (reference sequence). The CDR3 contains 12 residues. The CDR3 reads CASSRTNEKLFF. The CDR3, as DNA: TGTGCCAGCAGCCGAACTAATGAAAAACTGTTTTTT.

The genes are TRBV7-9 and TRBJ2-2; unclear D gene. CDR1 and CDR2 (germline): SEHNR, FQNEAQ (reference sequence). CDR3 length: 13 residues. V was trimmed by 1 base and J by 5 bases, leaving 5 bases between them. The CDR3 is CASSLVPTGELFF. DNA of the CDR3: TGTGCCAGCAGCTTAGTCCCAACCGGGGAGCTGTTTTTT.

V and J are TRBV6-5 and TRBJ2-5, with D possibly matching TRBD1 (6 bases). The V gene's germline CDR1 is MNHEY and CDR2 SVGAGI. Between the trimmed V and J ends, which lost 2 bases and 2 bases, there was a span of 9 bases. The CDR3 is 14 amino acids. The CDR3 sequence: CASSYNRGQETQYF. CDR3 DNA sequence: TGTGCCAGCAGTTACAATAGGGGGCAAGAGACCCAGTACTTC.

The chain uses TRBV20-1 and TRBJ1-1; D is undetermined. Germline loops: CDR1 DFQATT, CDR2 SNEGSKA (reference sequence). The CDR3 spans 10 residues. Trimming cost V 5 bases and J 7 bases, with 8 bases left between them. The CDR3 DNA reads TGCAGTGCTCGGGGTAATGAAGCTTTCTTT. Encoded protein: CSARGNEAFF.

The CDR3 DNA reads TGCGCCAGCAGCCGAGAGGGTTCAGATACGCAGTATTTT. This gives the protein CASSREGSDTQYF. The J gene is TRBJ2-3, the V gene TRBV5-1, with a possible D match to TRBD2 (5 bases). The CDR3 covers 13 residues. Trimming took off 4 bases at V and 4 bases at J, with 10 bases between the two ends. Germline assignment: CDR1 SGHRS and CDR2 YFSETQ.

The sample holds a few counts of this clone. The chain links TRBV9 to TRBJ1-3; D is unresolved. This CDR3 has 13 amino acids. Germline lookup yields CDR1 SGDLS and CDR2 YYNGEE. The V end was cut by 4 bases, the J end by 4 bases, with 9 bases between. The CDR3 DNA follows: TGTGCCAGCAGCCCTATACTAGGAAACACCATATATTTT. It codes for CASSPILGNTIYF.

The V gene is TRBV4-1, the J gene TRBJ2-7, with 7 bases that match TRBD1. From germline, CDR1 is MGHRA and CDR2 YSYEKL. CDR3 length equals 15 residues. Germline trimming cut 2 bases from V and 4 bases from J; bases unmatched to any gene: 8. CDR3 loop: CASSQRAGGAYEQYF. CDR3 in DNA: TGCGCCAGCAGCCAAAGGGCAGGGGGAGCATACGAGCAGTACTTC.

The chain carries TRBV7-6 and TRBJ1-5; 7 nucleotides align to TRBD1. Germline V gene data show CDR1 as SGHVS and CDR2 as FNYEAQ. The V gene end was trimmed by 5 bases and the J gene end by 1 base; junction bases not matched to a gene: 5. The CDR3 contains 15 residues. Here the CDR3 DNA reads TGTGCCAGCAGCATGGAACAGGGGAGCAATCAGCCCCAGCATTTT. Protein: CASSMEQGSNQPQHF.